Each of the 30 T cell receptor beta chains below was sequenced from the same sample in a study of CD8+ T cells in alopecia areata. Isolated RNA was reverse transcribed into cDNA used as the sequencing template. TCRdb's copy holds only in-frame clones and misses some; the assay was immunoSEQ multiplex PCR. The table records about 130,000 clones, 45% to 65% of them present only once. The material sequenced was CD4+ T cells sorted from blood, taken at week 0. The receptors were sampled from a human donor with alopecia areata.

In nucleotides, the CDR3 is TGTGCCAGCTCACCTGAGACAGAGACTGAAGCTTTCTTT. This codes for CASSPETETEAFF. The rearrangement links TRBV18 to TRBJ1-1; possibly TRBD1 for D (5 bases). This CDR3 spans 13 amino acids. Trimming took off 3 bases at V and 5 bases at J, with 10 bases between the two ends. CDR1 and CDR2 from the germline V gene are KGHSH and LQKENI.

This clone is a singleton in its sample. The chain employs TRBV5-6 and TRBJ1-4, with 9 bases lining up with TRBD1. The CDR3 covers 16 residues. J gave up 7 bases and V 2 bases, and 9 bases lay outside the gene matches. Germline V gene lookup returns CDR1 SGHDT and CDR2 YYEEEE. The chain's CDR3 is CASSFGTGMIGEKLFF. The CDR3 nucleotides read TGTGCCAGCAGCTTTGGGACAGGGATGATTGGTGAAAAACTGTTTTTT.

The CDR3 loop is CASNTAGANLVGYTF. Written as DNA, the CDR3 is TGTGCCAGCAACACAGCGGGGGCCAATCTCGTCGGCTACACCTTC. The chain has TRBV2 and TRBJ1-2; D is possibly TRBD1 (6 bases). This CDR3 region has 15 residues. Germline values: CDR1 SNHLY, CDR2 FYNNEI. V was cut by 7 bases and J by 8 bases, with 23 bases left in between.

The J gene is TRBJ2-3, the V gene TRBV10-3; D gene uncertain. The CDR3 has 12 amino acids. The V gene lost 3 bases and the J gene lost 8 bases, with 9 bases spanning the gap. The germline V gene has CDR1 ENHRY and CDR2 SYGVKD. The CDR3 region is CAISDLGGTQYF. The CDR3 DNA is TGTGCCATCAGTGATCTTGGTGGTACGCAGTATTTT.

The table lists this clone with a count of one. The chain recombines TRBV5-1 with TRBJ1-2; TRBD1 matches 8 bases. Trimming at V came to 1 base and at J to 6 bases, leaving 14 bases not matched to a gene. CDR1 and CDR2 (germline): SGHRS, YFSETQ. This CDR3 is 17 amino acids long. CDR3 DNA sequence: TGCGCCAGCAGCTTGACAGGGGGTTTTGAGAAAGCAAATGGCTACACCTTC. It yields the protein CASSLTGGFEKANGYTF.

The chain employs TRBV10-3 and TRBJ1-1; 7 bases agree with TRBD1. V trimming: 8 bases; J trimming: 0 bases; junction bases outside the gene matches: 3. This CDR3 comprises 13 residues. Per the germline V gene, CDR1 is ENHRY and CDR2 is SYGVKD. CDR3 loop: CAIGTGVNTEAFF. The CDR3 DNA follows: TGTGCCATCGGAACAGGGGTGAACACTGAAGCTTTCTTT.

This clone was found a few times. The chain combines TRBV11-2 with TRBJ2-3; possibly TRBD2 for D (6 bases). Between the trimmed V and J ends, which lost 1 base and 7 bases, there was a span of 12 bases. This CDR3 contains 14 residues. Germline CDR1 is SGHAT and CDR2 is FQNNGV. The CDR3 DNA reads as TGTGCCAGCAGCTTAGCATCAGGCGGGAATACGCAGTATTTT. This sequence encodes CASSLASGGNTQYF.

A few counts support this clone. V is TRBV30 and J is TRBJ2-7, with 7 nucleotides matching TRBD1. V lost 1 base, J lost 1 base, and 1 base stayed unmatched. The germline CDR1 and CDR2 sequences are GTSNPN and SVGIG (reference sequence). This CDR3 contains 13 residues. CDR3 region: CAWSGDRSYEQYF. CDR3 in DNA: TGTGCCTGGAGTGGGGACAGATCCTACGAGCAGTACTTC.

This chain joins TRBV7-2 and TRBJ2-7; D is unresolved. This CDR3 is built from 12 residues. V shed 1 base and J shed 5 bases, with 6 bases lying between them. Germline CDR1 reads SGHTA; CDR2 reads FQGNSA. This CDR3 is CASSLVIHEQYF. DNA for the CDR3: TGTGCCAGCAGCTTAGTTATCCACGAGCAGTACTTC.

The chain combines TRBV7-8 with TRBJ1-1, with no clear D. This CDR3 is 13 amino acids long. CDR1 and CDR2 from the germline V gene are SGHVS and FQNEAQ. The V end lost 1 base, the J end lost 2 bases, and 5 bases lay between the germline ends. This CDR3 reads CASSLVRNTEAFF. CDR3 coding DNA: TGTGCCAGCAGCTTAGTCCGAAACACTGAAGCTTTCTTT.

This clone has just a few counts. V gene TRBV9 combines with J gene TRBJ1-2; no clear D gene. The germline gives CDR1 SGDLS, CDR2 YYNGEE. This CDR3 has 13 amino acids. Trimming stripped 4 bases from V and 2 bases from J, with 9 bases between. CDR3 coding DNA: TGTGCCAGCAGCCCGGGGATCAACTATGGCTACACCTTC. Translation: CASSPGINYGYTF. Drawing the rest from reference TRBV9 and TRBJ1-2, the complete variable domain is DSGVTQTPKHLITATGQRVTLRCSPRSGDLSVYWYQQSLDQGLQFLIQYYNGEERAKGNILERFSAQQFPDLHSELNLSSLELGDSALYFCASSPGINYGYTFGSGTRLTVV.

J is TRBJ1-1 and V is TRBV6-5; D remains ambiguous. V was cut by 5 bases and J by 3 bases, with 13 bases left in between. CDR1 is MNHEY, CDR2 SVGAGI, per germline. CDR3 length equals 14 residues. CDR3 bases: TGTGCCAGCAGTGACCGGACGGTATACACTGAAGCTTTCTTT. Amino acids: CASSDRTVYTEAFF.

The CDR3 region has the DNA TGCGCCAGCAGCGGCCTGGGACAGGGCGCGGAGACCCAGTACTTC. Its translation: CASSGLGQGAETQYF. The rearrangement uses TRBV5-1 and TRBJ2-5; 9 positions match TRBD1. The junction had 9 bases not matched to a gene; V was cut back by 4 bases and J by 5 bases. The V gene's germline CDR1 is SGHRS and CDR2 YFSETQ. The length of the CDR3 is 15 residues.

The J gene is TRBJ2-7, the V gene TRBV30, with 7 bases matching TRBD2. V was pared by 0 bases and J by 6 bases, with 5 bases of the junction left unmatched. CDR3 size: 13 residues. Germline V CDR1 and CDR2: GTSNPN, SVGIG (reference sequence). In DNA form, the CDR3 reads TGTGCCTGGAGTGTACTTGGGGAGGGCGAGCAGTACTTC. It specifies CAWSVLGEGEQYF.

The J gene is TRBJ2-5, the V gene TRBV2, with 9 bases identical to TRBD1. V trimming: 8 bases; J trimming: 3 bases; junction bases outside the gene matches: 7. The CDR3 has 14 amino acids. CDR1 and CDR2 (germline): SNHLY, FYNNEI. The CDR3 nucleotides read TGTGCCAGCCCCGGACAGGGGAGCGAAGAGACCCAGTACTTC. Its protein is CASPGQGSEETQYF.

The chain recombines TRBV29-1 with TRBJ1-1; D is unresolved. In germline, CDR1 is SQVTM, CDR2 ANQGSEA. The CDR3 length is 15 residues. V was trimmed by 3 bases and J by 2 bases, leaving 16 bases between them. The CDR3 loop is CSVDSIRGLNTEAFF. DNA of the CDR3: TGCAGCGTTGACTCGATCCGAGGCCTAAACACTGAAGCTTTCTTT.

This clone was counted a few times. V is TRBV5-1 and J is TRBJ2-5; D possibly corresponds to TRBD2 (6 bases). Germline loops: CDR1 SGHRS, CDR2 YFSETQ. Trimming stripped 4 bases from V and 5 bases from J, with 18 bases between. The CDR3 covers 15 residues. The CDR3 spells CASSRGTQRWETQYF. The CDR3 nucleotides read TGCGCCAGCAGCCGTGGGACTCAGCGGTGGGAGACCCAGTACTTC.

This clone was observed a handful of times. This chain's CDR3 is CASSPTLAHYNYGYTF. CDR3 sequence (DNA): TGTGCCAGCAGCCCTACCCTCGCGCATTATAACTATGGCTACACCTTC. V usage is TRBV7-9 and J usage is TRBJ1-2; unclear D gene. CDR1 SEHNR and CDR2 FQNEAQ come from the germline V gene (reference sequence). CDR3 length equals 16 residues. Trimming removed 5 bases from V and 1 base from J, with 17 bases in between.

The V gene is TRBV29-1, the J gene TRBJ1-1, with 8 bases identical to TRBD1. The ends lost 1 base at V and 6 bases at J; junction bases unmatched: 10. Per germline, CDR1 SQVTM and CDR2 ANQGSEA. The CDR3 extends over 15 amino acids. The CDR3 is CSVEVTGAGRAEAFF. For the CDR3, the DNA is TGCAGCGTTGAAGTGACAGGGGCCGGCCGGGCTGAAGCTTTCTTT.

The CDR3 spells CASSPRGDTYYEQYF. The DNA for the CDR3 is TGTGCCAGCAGCCCTAGGGGGGACACTTACTACGAGCAGTACTTC. The chain uses TRBV9 and TRBJ2-7; D tentatively reads TRBD1 or TRBD2 (6 bases each). Germline lookup yields CDR1 SGDLS and CDR2 YYNGEE. The V and J ends lost 4 bases and 3 bases respectively, with 17 bases between them. The CDR3 spans 15 residues.

V gene TRBV12-5 combines with J gene TRBJ1-1, with D possibly TRBD1 on 6 matching bases. The V gene's germline CDR1 is LGHNT and CDR2 FRNRAP. Deletions cut 6 bases from V and 2 bases from J, with 13 bases between. CDR3 length: 14 residues. The CDR3 here is CASGTGTPNTEAFF. CDR3 DNA sequence: TGTGCTAGTGGAACCGGGACACCCAACACTGAAGCTTTCTTT.

The rearrangement links TRBV7-3 to TRBJ2-3, with a tentative D call TRBD2 (6 bases). The CDR3 contains 13 residues. Trimming pared 5 bases from V and 4 bases from J, leaving 10 bases between. From germline, CDR1 is SGHTA and CDR2 FQGTGA. CDR3 DNA sequence: TGTGCCAGCAGCCTGACTAGGGCAGATACGCAGTATTTT. Translation gives CASSLTRADTQYF.

V usage is TRBV25-1 and J usage is TRBJ1-4; no definite D call. Germline V gene lookup returns CDR1 MGHDK and CDR2 SYGVNS. Trimming shortened V by 4 bases and J by 8 bases, and 23 bases separated the two germline ends. This CDR3 comprises 17 residues. The CDR3 reads CASSAKDPYLSWEKLFF. For the CDR3, the DNA is TGTGCCAGCAGTGCCAAGGACCCGTACCTAAGTTGGGAAAAACTGTTTTTT.

The chain carries TRBV28 and TRBJ2-5; 7 bases map to TRBD1. This CDR3 is 14 amino acids long. V gave up 5 bases and J gave up 4 bases; unmatched junction bases: 7. Germline CDR1 reads MDHEN; CDR2 reads SYDVKM. Here the CDR3 reads CASSRQGRGETQYF. For the CDR3, the DNA is TGTGCCAGCAGTCGACAGGGAAGGGGAGAGACCCAGTACTTC.

This chain joins TRBV5-1 and TRBJ1-3, with 7 positions matching TRBD1. This CDR3 has 16 residues. With 4 bases clipped from V and 0 bases from J, the junction kept 7 bases outside the gene matches. Germline V gives CDR1 SGHRS, CDR2 YFSETQ. The CDR3 DNA sequence: TGCGCCAGCAGCGCGGGACAGCGAAGCTCTGGAAACACCATATATTTT. Translating it yields CASSAGQRSSGNTIYF.

This clone was detected only a few times. This rearrangement joins TRBV5-1 to TRBJ2-5, with 7 positions matching TRBD1. Trimming removed 5 bases from V and 4 bases from J; junction bases left unmatched: 11. The germline gives CDR1 SGHRS, CDR2 YFSETQ. This CDR3 has 15 residues. The CDR3 DNA sequence: TGCGCCAGCAGGAGACAACAGGGGATGGGAGAGACCCAGTACTTC. Protein: CASRRQQGMGETQYF.

This chain uses TRBV7-2 with TRBJ2-5; D possibly uses TRBD1 or TRBD2 (5 bases each). V lost 3 bases, J lost 5 bases, and 19 bases lay in between. This CDR3 region has 16 residues. Germline V gene lookup returns CDR1 SGHTA and CDR2 FQGNSA. The CDR3 is CASSFQRLDRDETQYF. The CDR3 region has the DNA TGTGCCAGCAGCTTCCAACGGCTCGATAGGGACGAGACCCAGTACTTC. The whole variable domain, filled in from reference TRBV7-2 and TRBJ2-5, reads GAGVSQSPSNKVTEKGKDVELRCDPISGHTALYWYRQSLGQGLEFLIYFQGNSAPDKSGLPSDRFSAERTGGSVSTLTIQRTQQEDSAVYLCASSFQRLDRDETQYFGPGTRLLVL.

V usage is TRBV10-2 and J usage is TRBJ1-5; D remains ambiguous. Germline CDR1 and CDR2: WSHSY and SAAADI. Deletions cut 4 bases from V and 8 bases from J, with 9 bases between. The CDR3 extends over 12 amino acids. CDR3: CASSVGGEPQHF. CDR3 DNA sequence: TGCGCCAGCAGTGTCGGCGGCGAGCCCCAGCATTTT.

CDR3 sequence reads: CASSLEGGSRSGYTF. CDR3 nucleotides: TGTGCCAGCAGCTTGGAAGGGGGCTCGAGGTCTGGCTACACCTTC. This chain links TRBV5-4 with TRBJ1-2, with 7 positions matching TRBD1. The CDR3 runs 15 residues. The trim removed 0 bases at V and 7 bases at J, leaving 9 bases unmatched. Germline loops: CDR1 SGHNT, CDR2 YYREEE (reference sequence).

The V call is TRBV9, the J call TRBJ2-3, with 10 bases that match TRBD2. This CDR3 comprises 16 residues. Germline trimming cut 0 bases from V and 4 bases from J; bases unmatched to any gene: 5. Germline V gene sequence: CDR1 SGDLS, CDR2 YYNGEE. The DNA for the CDR3 is TGTGCCAGCAGCGTAGTACCAGCGGGGGGGGCAGATACGCAGTATTTT. It codes for CASSVVPAGGADTQYF.